The following is a T cell receptor (beta chain) sequence with its context. The data were obtained in a study of blood T cell repertoires in COVID-19. Study context: Specimens from acute and convalescent COVID-19 originated in the United States, Italy and Spain. Sample material is recorded as cDNA or gDNA derived from T cells, B-cell-depleted T cells, or PBMCs.

Original processing notes: Amplification of reference gene primers provided the estimated nucleated cell counts. Generated by immunoSEQ multiplex PCR, the TCRdb table keeps only in-frame clones and is missing some. For V, J and clone size, that table is used; D and trimming come from the DNA. The profile covers 150,000 to 200,000 clones, with around nine tenths appearing a single time and 2.1% taken by the ten largest. J gave up 4 bases and V 4 bases, and 6 bases lay outside the gene matches. This CDR3 spans 15 amino acids. The V gene's germline CDR1 is MNHEY and CDR2 SMNVEV (reference sequence). The TCR sequence derives from a man aged 70-80 years with active or convalescent COVID-19. Sequenced sample: peripheral blood. The chain couples TRBV27 to TRBJ2-3, with 9 bases matching TRBD1. The CDR3 coding sequence is TGTGCCAGCAGTTCGCGGGACAGGGCTCCAGATACGCAGTATTTT. This encodes CASSSRDRAPDTQYF.